A selection of T cell receptor beta chains follows, all from one sample in a study of early T cells in non-severe SARS-CoV-2 infection. TCRdb reanalysed the 5' RACE reads using MiXCR and keeps one entry per CDR3 protein. Among approximately 18,000 distinct CDR3 sequences listed, roughly 5% were seen once. The specimen sequenced was whole blood. The receptor set was obtained from an adult who was a healthcare worker with PCR-confirmed SARS-CoV-2 infection or an uninfected control (not recorded which). Both conserved end residues are part of each CDR3. A D gene is named only where the DNA matches it firmly. Rows may omit the clone size; those that give it use once, few, many or a size class.

cdr3_length	d_call	v_call	j_call	clone_size	cdr3_nt	cdr3_aa
15	TRBD2	TRBV7-7	TRBJ2-1	.	TGTGTCAGCAGCGGCAGACTAGCGGGAGTTGGAGAGCAGTTCTTC	CVSSGRLAGVGEQFF
14	.	TRBV20-1	TRBJ2-1	.	TGCAGTGCTAGTGCCTCTTACTCCTACAATGAGCAGTTCTTC	CSASASYSYNEQFF
13	.	TRBV9	TRBJ1-3	many	TGTGCCAGCAGCGTAGGCAGGGGAAACACCATATATTTT	CASSVGRGNTIYF
13	.	TRBV10-2	TRBJ1-2	few	TGCGCCAGCAGTGACGCGGGGAACTATGGCTACACCTTC	CASSDAGNYGYTF
14	.	TRBV11-2	TRBJ2-1	many	TGTGCCAGCAGCTTAGATATAACATGGGGCGAGCAGTTCTTC	CASSLDITWGEQFF
20	TRBD2	TRBV25-1	TRBJ2-1	many	TGTGCCAGCAGTGCGGTCCCAGCGGGAGGGCCAGTGTCTGGCTACAATGAGCAGTTCTTC	CASSAVPAGGPVSGYNEQFF
14	.	TRBV20-1	TRBJ2-3	many	TGCAGTGCTCTTCCCACGGAGAGCACAGATACGCAGTATTTT	CSALPTESTDTQYF
14	.	TRBV9	TRBJ2-3	many	TGTGCCAGCAGCGTAGCTACGCCCATGACTACGCAGTATTTT	CASSVATPMTTQYF
15	TRBD2	TRBV20-1	TRBJ2-1	medium-sized	TGCAGTGCTAGGAACAGGTCTAGCGGGAGGAGTGAGCAGTTCTTC	CSARNRSSGRSEQFF
14	TRBD2	TRBV5-1	TRBJ2-1	many	TGCGCCAGCAGCTTAGGCCGGGGGGACAATGAGCAGTTCTTC	CASSLGRGDNEQFF
15	.	TRBV3-1	TRBJ2-5	many	TGTGCCAGCAGCCAAGACCCCTTGCCGGGGGAGACCCAGTACTTC	CASSQDPLPGETQYF
15	TRBD1	TRBV12-5	TRBJ2-2	.	TGTGCTAGTGGTCGGACAGGGAATGAGAACGGGGAGCTGTTTTTT	CASGRTGNENGELFF
14	.	TRBV6-2/TRBV6-3	TRBJ1-5	.	TGTGCCAGCAGTTCCAGTGCCCGGGATCAGCCCCAGCATTTT	CASSSSARDQPQHF
15	.	TRBV28	TRBJ2-7	.	TGTGCCAGCAGTTTAACCGTCTACAGGGTCTACGAGCAGTACTTC	CASSLTVYRVYEQYF
13	.	TRBV11-2	TRBJ2-7	.	TGTGCCAGCAGCTTAGATCGGGGAGGCGAGCAGTACTTC	CASSLDRGGEQYF
14	TRBD1	TRBV20-1	TRBJ2-5	few	TGCAGTGCTCCCAACAGGGGGCGTAGTGAGACCCAGTACTTC	CSAPNRGRSETQYF
16	.	TRBV5-5	TRBJ2-7	.	TGTGCCAGCAGCTTCAGTAGGGGCACCCATTTCTACGAGCAGTACTTC	CASSFSRGTHFYEQYF
13	TRBD1	TRBV20-1	TRBJ2-4	many	TGCAGTGCGACAGGGGAGTTGGAAAACATTCAGTACTTC	CSATGELENIQYF
13	TRBD1	TRBV6-5	TRBJ1-5	many	TGTGCCAGCAGAAGACAGGGTAATCAGCCCCAGCATTTT	CASRRQGNQPQHF
16	TRBD2	TRBV4-1	TRBJ2-1	many	TGCGCCAGCAGGGGATCCGGGACTAGCGATTACAATGAGCAGTTCTTC	CASRGSGTSDYNEQFF
14	TRBD1	TRBV19	TRBJ2-7	many	TGTGCCAGTACCCCGGGACAGGGGCCCCACGAGCAGTACTTC	CASTPGQGPHEQYF
18	TRBD2	TRBV3-1	TRBJ2-7	many	TGTGCCAGCAGCCAAGATCCGGCTAGCGGGAGGGTCTCCTACGAGCAGTACTTC	CASSQDPASGRVSYEQYF
16	.	TRBV24-1	TRBJ2-3	many	TGTGCCACCAGTGCTGGGGCTACCAGGGGCACAGATACGCAGTATTTT	CATSAGATRGTDTQYF
15	.	TRBV3-1	TRBJ2-1	.	TGTGCCAGCAGCCGGATCGGCAGCTCCTACAATGAGCAGTTCTTC	CASSRIGSSYNEQFF
14	TRBD2	TRBV20-1	TRBJ2-1	many	TGCAGTGCCCCCCGGGCTAGCGGGAGAAATGAGCAGTTCTTC	CSAPRASGRNEQFF
12	.	TRBV20-1	TRBJ1-2	many	TGCAGTGCTAGTCAACAGAACTATGGCTACACCTTC	CSASQQNYGYTF
15	.	TRBV5-1	TRBJ1-1	few	TGCGCCAGCAGCTTGTACGTCCGGGGAGGCACTGAAGCTTTCTTT	CASSLYVRGGTEAFF
12	.	TRBV13	TRBJ2-3	many	TGTGCCAGCAGCCCCTTGGGGGATACGCAGTATTTT	CASSPLGDTQYF
13	TRBD1	TRBV20-1	TRBJ1-5	many	TGCAGTGCCACTCGACAGGGAATTCAGCCCCAGCATTTT	CSATRQGIQPQHF
12	.	TRBV5-4	TRBJ2-1	few	TGTGCCAGCAGCGGGAGGACGAATGAGCAGTTCTTC	CASSGRTNEQFF
12	.	TRBV12-3/TRBV12-4	TRBJ1-2	medium-sized	TGTGCCAGCTCAGACAGGAACTATGGCTACACCTTC	CASSDRNYGYTF
13	.	TRBV6-6	TRBJ1-1	many	TGTGCCAGCAGTCACCCGAGCCCCCCGGAGGCTTTCTTT	CASSHPSPPEAFF
16	.	TRBV25-1	TRBJ2-4	many	TGTGCCAGCAGTGAAACCGGGGTCTTGGCCAAAAACATTCAGTACTTC	CASSETGVLAKNIQYF
16	TRBD2	TRBV5-5	TRBJ2-1	.	TGTGCCAGCAGCCCCCTGCCAGGCGCTAGCGGCAATGAGCAGTTCTTC	CASSPLPGASGNEQFF
10	.	TRBV29-1	TRBJ1-1	.	TGCAGCGCCGTGACCACTGAAGCTTTCTTT	CSAVTTEAFF
15	TRBD1	TRBV15	TRBJ2-2	many	TGTGCCACCAGCAGAACCCAGGGGGACACCGGGGAGCGGTTTTTT	CATSRTQGDTGERFF
21	TRBD2	TRBV6-5	TRBJ2-1	.	TGTGCCAGCAGTTACTCGATGATGGGGACTAGCGGCCCTATGAACTACAATGAGCAGTTCTTC	CASSYSMMGTSGPMNYNEQFF
13	TRBD1	TRBV30	TRBJ2-1	many	TGTGCCTGGAGGGACAGGGAAAACAATGAGCAGTTCTTC	CAWRDRENNEQFF
14	TRBD2	TRBV7-6	TRBJ2-7	few	TGTGCCAGCAGCTTGGGACTAATGACCTACGAGCAGTACTTC	CASSLGLMTYEQYF
14	.	TRBV6-1	TRBJ1-1	many	TGTGCCAGCAGTGTGGGGGCCATGAACACTGAAGCTTTCTTT	CASSVGAMNTEAFF
15	.	TRBV20-1	TRBJ2-7	medium-sized	TGCAGTGCTCTACTCCCCGGCTGGGACGTTGCCGAGCAGTACTTC	CSALLPGWDVAEQYF
14	TRBD1	TRBV5-1	TRBJ2-4	few	TGCGCCAGCAGCTTACAGGGGCAAGGGAACATTCAGTACTTC	CASSLQGQGNIQYF
15	.	TRBV3-1	TRBJ2-2	many	TGTGCCGGCGGACCCAGGGGATCGAACACCGGGGAGCTGTTTTTT	CAGGPRGSNTGELFF
15	TRBD2	TRBV28	TRBJ2-3	.	TGTGCCAGCACCAGGCGGGGGGAAGTCACAGATACGCAGTATTTT	CASTRRGEVTDTQYF
16	.	TRBV21-1	TRBJ1-2	many	TGTGCCAGCAGCGCGGGCAGAGCGGCCTCTAACTATGGCTACACCTTC	CASSAGRAASNYGYTF
15	TRBD1	TRBV9	TRBJ1-1	many	TGTGCCAGCAGCGCGACAGGGGGCGAGGACACTGAAGCTTTCTTT	CASSATGGEDTEAFF
13	.	TRBV18	TRBJ1-3	.	TGTGCCAGCTCACCATCGACAGTTAACACCATATATTTT	CASSPSTVNTIYF
13	.	TRBV30	TRBJ1-3	many	TGTGCCTGGAGTGGGAGGGCTGGAAACACCATATATTTT	CAWSGRAGNTIYF
15	.	TRBV24-1	TRBJ1-3	.	TGTGCCACCAGTGACCCTGGGACACCCGGAAACACCATATATTTT	CATSDPGTPGNTIYF
16	.	TRBV20-1	TRBJ2-2	many	TGCAGTGCTGGCGCGGGACTCGGGGTAAACACCGGGGAGCTGTTTTTT	CSAGAGLGVNTGELFF